Listed below are T cell receptor beta chains from one sample, sequenced in a study of early T cells in non-severe SARS-CoV-2 infection. TCRdb called the 5' RACE reads again in MiXCR, with one record for every CDR3 protein. The data hold tens of thousands of distinct CDR3 sequences, with roughly 5.2% observed a single time. Sequencing was performed on whole blood. The receptors were sampled from an adult who was a healthcare worker with PCR-confirmed SARS-CoV-2 infection or an uninfected control (not recorded which). The CDR3 runs from the conserved cysteine through the conserved F or W. The D gene is left open where the match is weak. Clone size is given for some rows only: seen once, a few or many times, or a class if the clone is expanded.

V,D,J,size,CDR3,DNA
TRBV6-2/TRBV6-3,TRBD1,TRBJ1-5,few,CASSYFPRDRGLNQPQHF,TGTGCCAGCAGTTACTTCCCCCGGGACAGGGGGCTTAATCAGCCCCAGCATTTT
TRBV7-2,TRBD1,TRBJ2-5,many,CASSRPGQGLETQYF,TGTGCCAGCAGCCGACCGGGACAGGGGTTAGAGACCCAGTACTTC
TRBV20-1,TRBD2,TRBJ2-1,many,CSARDDSGRVNEQFF,TGCAGTGCTAGAGACGATAGCGGGAGGGTTAATGAGCAGTTCTTC
TRBV12-3/TRBV12-4,-,TRBJ2-3,few,CASSFVPHLRDTQYF,TGTGCCAGCAGTTTTGTACCCCACCTAAGAGATACGCAGTATTTT
TRBV28,-,TRBJ1-2,many,CATELSTGNYGYTF,TGTGCCACCGAGCTTTCAACAGGGAACTATGGCTACACCTTC
TRBV6-2/TRBV6-3,-,TRBJ2-3,many,CASSPADSTDTQYF,TGTGCCAGCAGCCCAGCGGATAGCACAGATACGCAGTATTTT
TRBV12-3/TRBV12-4,TRBD2,TRBJ2-7,many,CASSFGDHRREPSKYEQYF,TGTGCCAGCAGTTTTGGGGACCATCGGCGGGAGCCATCTAAATACGAGCAGTACTTC
TRBV10-3,TRBD1,TRBJ2-7,many,CAISALGQGASYEQYF,TGTGCCATCAGTGCCCTCGGACAGGGGGCGTCCTACGAGCAGTACTTC
TRBV11-2,-,TRBJ2-3,-,CASSALVGTDTQYF,TGTGCCAGCAGTGCACTAGTTGGTACAGATACGCAGTATTTT
TRBV4-3,TRBD1,TRBJ2-1,few,CASSQGTGGYNEQFF,TGCGCCAGCAGCCAAGGGACAGGGGGTTACAATGAGCAGTTCTTC
TRBV5-5,-,TRBJ2-2,few,CASSLVLNTGELFF,TGTGCCAGCAGCTTGGTCCTAAACACCGGGGAGCTGTTTTTT
TRBV6-1,-,TRBJ2-2,-,CASSKNRRTGELFF,TGTGCCAGCAGTAAGAACAGAAGAACCGGGGAGCTGTTTTTT
TRBV10-2,-,TRBJ2-5,many,CASKGADRQETQYF,TGCGCCAGCAAGGGTGCGGACCGCCAAGAGACCCAGTACTTC
TRBV7-2,TRBD2,TRBJ2-3,-,CASSLAGGAYYTDTQYF,TGTGCCAGCAGCTTAGCGGGAGGGGCCTATTACACAGATACGCAGTATTTT
TRBV6-2/TRBV6-3,-,TRBJ2-1,many,CASSWVDFSNEQFF,TGTGCCAGCAGTTGGGTGGACTTCTCCAATGAGCAGTTCTTC
TRBV28,TRBD1,TRBJ2-7,many,CATQSGTAYSYEQYF,TGTGCCACCCAGTCCGGGACAGCCTACTCCTACGAGCAGTACTTC
TRBV14,-,TRBJ1-2,many,CASSQDPGYRYGYTF,TGTGCCAGCAGCCAAGATCCCGGGTATCGCTATGGCTACACCTTC
TRBV12-3/TRBV12-4,-,TRBJ2-1,-,CASKLGGNEQFF,TGTGCCAGCAAGCTAGGGGGGAATGAGCAGTTCTTC
TRBV6-6,TRBD2,TRBJ2-1,few,CASSPGGSGNYNEQFF,TGTGCCAGCAGTCCCGGAGGAAGCGGGAACTACAATGAGCAGTTCTTC
TRBV18,TRBD1,TRBJ1-5,many,CASAPQGARDQPQHF,TGTGCCAGCGCCCCCCAGGGGGCGAGGGATCAGCCCCAGCATTTT
TRBV2,-,TRBJ1-3,few,CASTPFPNTIYF,TGTGCCAGCACACCGTTCCCAAACACCATATATTTT
TRBV2,TRBD1,TRBJ1-5,many,CASTLMTGLSNQPQHF,TGTGCCAGCACTTTAATGACAGGGCTTAGCAATCAGCCCCAGCATTTT
TRBV28,-,TRBJ1-1,-,CASSDLSMGAFF,TGTGCCAGTAGTGACCTCTCAATGGGAGCTTTCTTT
TRBV5-4,-,TRBJ2-2,-,CASSTNWQHTGELFF,TGTGCCAGCTCTACAAATTGGCAGCACACCGGGGAGCTGTTTTTT
TRBV7-8,-,TRBJ1-4,-,CASSRKTDFNEKLFF,TGTGCCAGCAGCCGTAAGACAGATTTTAATGAAAAACTGTTTTTT
TRBV5-1,-,TRBJ1-1,many,CASSSANTEAFF,TGCGCCAGCAGCTCAGCGAACACTGAAGCTTTCTTT
TRBV5-1,TRBD2,TRBJ2-5,-,CASSLGGLAGVETQYF,TGCGCCAGCAGCTTGGGAGGACTAGCGGGAGTGGAGACCCAGTACTTC
TRBV7-2,-,TRBJ2-1,many,CASSLLDGSRDNEQFF,TGTGCCAGCAGCCTCCTGGACGGGAGTAGGGACAATGAGCAGTTCTTC
TRBV11-3,TRBD2,TRBJ2-7,few,CASSHGLADEQYF,TGTGCCAGCAGCCACGGACTAGCGGACGAGCAGTACTTC
TRBV10-3,-,TRBJ2-1,-,CAISESNEQFF,TGTGCCATCAGTGAGTCGAATGAGCAGTTCTTC
TRBV20-1,-,TRBJ2-7,few,CSASWKLPYEQYF,TGCAGTGCTAGTTGGAAACTACCCTACGAGCAGTACTTC
TRBV28,-,TRBJ1-1,many,CASSFRNTEAFF,TGTGCCAGCAGTTTCCGGAACACTGAAGCTTTCTTT
TRBV6-4,TRBD2,TRBJ2-1,many,CASSTSGVNNEQFF,TGTGCCAGCAGTACTAGCGGAGTAAACAATGAGCAGTTCTTC
TRBV6-6,TRBD2,TRBJ2-3,many,CASSRLAGGRDTQYF,TGTGCCAGCAGTCGACTAGCGGGGGGCAGAGATACGCAGTATTTT
TRBV12-3/TRBV12-4,-,TRBJ1-6,few,CASSPGLSPLHF,TGTGCCAGCAGCCCCGGACTGTCACCCCTCCACTTT
TRBV12-3/TRBV12-4,-,TRBJ2-2,many,CASSPSSVSSGELFF,TGTGCCAGCAGTCCTTCTTCAGTCTCTTCCGGGGAGCTGTTTTTT
TRBV7-6,TRBD2,TRBJ2-1,few,CASSSPNLAENFF,TGTGCCAGCAGCTCCCCGAACCTAGCGGAGAATTTCTTC
TRBV5-6,TRBD2,TRBJ2-7,-,CASSPGPGGYEQYF,TGTGCCAGCAGCCCCGGTCCGGGAGGGTACGAGCAGTACTTC
TRBV7-9,-,TRBJ2-7,many,CASSLGNSYEQYF,TGTGCCAGCAGCTTAGGGAACTCCTACGAGCAGTACTTC
TRBV5-6,TRBD2,TRBJ2-1,few,CASTPFGAGGNYEQFF,TGTGCCAGCACCCCATTTGGGGCGGGAGGGAATTATGAGCAGTTCTTC
TRBV7-2,TRBD2,TRBJ2-3,many,CASSSRASSGRAGGTQYF,TGTGCCAGCAGCTCCCGGGCCTCTAGCGGGAGGGCTGGAGGTACGCAGTATTTT
TRBV27,TRBD1,TRBJ2-6,few,CASRPGQGFTYSGANVLTF,TGTGCCAGCAGACCGGGACAGGGATTTACGTACTCTGGGGCCAACGTCCTGACTTTC
TRBV11-2,-,TRBJ2-7,many,CASSLGLVPLYEQYF,TGTGCCAGCAGCTTAGGCCTAGTTCCCCTCTACGAGCAGTACTTC
TRBV6-2/TRBV6-3,TRBD2,TRBJ2-1,-,CASSYSLLAGGPEQFF,TGTGCCAGCAGTTACTCTCTCCTAGCGGGAGGTCCTGAGCAGTTCTTC
TRBV28,-,TRBJ1-5,-,CASIPRGAAQPQHF,TGTGCCAGCATTCCAAGAGGGGCCGCACAGCCCCAGCATTTT
TRBV12-3/TRBV12-4,-,TRBJ2-1,few,CASSFGTPRLKNEQFF,TGTGCCAGCAGTTTCGGGACTCCCAGACTGAAAAATGAGCAGTTCTTC
TRBV4-1,-,TRBJ2-2,few,CASSQTSTGNTGELFF,TGCGCCAGCAGCCAAACAAGCACGGGAAACACCGGGGAGCTGTTTTTT